This T cell receptor (beta chain) appears in the sequencing data of a study of technical replicates of blood from several donors. V was clipped by 0 bases and J by 4 bases; unmatched bases: 2. The V gene's germline CDR1 is SQVTM and CDR2 ANQGSEA. This CDR3 has 14 amino acids. Assay: immunoSEQ multiplex PCR; the TCRdb copy retains only in-frame clones and omits some. The sample holds approximately 81,000 clones, roughly 77% seen once. Material: PBMCs. The chain links TRBV29-1 to TRBJ2-7; TRBD1 matches 11 bases. The TCR comes from a human donor in good health. Some clones in this sample may be carry-over from other donors' samples. The CDR3 DNA sequence: TGCAGCGTTGAAGACCGGGACAGGGGGTACGAGCAGTACTTC. Translation: CSVEDRDRGYEQYF.